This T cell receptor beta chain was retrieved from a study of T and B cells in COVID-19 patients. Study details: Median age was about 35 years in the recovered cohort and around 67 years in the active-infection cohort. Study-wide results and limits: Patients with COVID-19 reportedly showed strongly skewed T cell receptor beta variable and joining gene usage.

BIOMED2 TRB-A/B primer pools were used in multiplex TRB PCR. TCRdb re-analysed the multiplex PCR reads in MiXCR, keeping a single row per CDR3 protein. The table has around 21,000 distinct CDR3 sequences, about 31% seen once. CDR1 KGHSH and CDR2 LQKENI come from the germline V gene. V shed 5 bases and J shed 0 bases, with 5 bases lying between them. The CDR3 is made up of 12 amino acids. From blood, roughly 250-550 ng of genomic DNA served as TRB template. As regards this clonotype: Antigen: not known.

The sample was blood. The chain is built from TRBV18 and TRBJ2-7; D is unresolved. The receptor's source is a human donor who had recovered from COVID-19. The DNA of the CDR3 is TGTGCCAGCTCATCGAGCTCCTACGAGCAGTACTTC. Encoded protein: CASSSSSYEQYF.